This TCR beta chain stems from a study of blood T cell repertoires in COVID-19. Germline V gene data show CDR1 as MNHNS and CDR2 as SASEGT. This CDR3 contains 14 residues. V lost 3 bases, J lost 10 bases, and 7 bases stayed unmatched. This table comes from immunoSEQ multiplex PCR, and its TCRdb copy is limited to in-frame clones, with some not included. This sample has hundreds of thousands of clones; more than 70% occur once, and the top ten carry roughly 8%. The V and J genes are TRBV6-1 and TRBJ2-1, with 9 bases lining up with TRBD2. This clonotype originated in a woman aged 45-65 years with acute or convalescent COVID-19. Sequenced input: peripheral blood. CDR3 sequence reads: CASSDGTSKKEQFF. Written as DNA, the CDR3 is TGTGCCAGCAGTGACGGGACTAGCAAGAAAGAGCAGTTCTTC.